The sequence of this TCR beta chain was determined in a study of blood T cell repertoires in COVID-19. This CDR3 is built from 14 residues. The V end was cut by 1 base, the J end by 3 bases, with 10 bases between. CDR1 and CDR2 from the germline V gene are SGHRS and YFSETQ. The authors' processing: Nucleated cell number was recorded as an estimate derived from reference gene primer amplification. Assay: immunoSEQ multiplex PCR; the TCRdb copy retains only in-frame clones and omits some. V, J and clone size reflect that table, while D and trimming were determined from the DNA. This sample has approximately 230,000 clones; about 79% occur once, and the top ten carry 7.5% to 10%.

Sequencing was carried out using peripheral blood. The sequence derives from an elderly man with acute or convalescent COVID-19. The chain uses TRBV5-1 and TRBJ1-2, with D possibly TRBD1 on 5 matching bases. The CDR3 is CASSLPEGHYGYTF. The CDR3 DNA follows: TGCGCCAGCAGCTTGCCGGAGGGGCACTATGGCTACACCTTC.